These 21 T cell receptor beta chains were all obtained from the same sample, sequenced in a study of blood T cell repertoires in COVID-19. Libraries were prepared by immunoSEQ multiplex PCR; TCRdb keeps only in-frame clonotypes and omits some of them. This table has some 290,000 clones, just under 90% appearing once. The sample comprised peripheral blood. These receptors were obtained from a woman aged 25 to 39 with COVID-19, enrolled during active disease.

V usage is TRBV5-1 and J usage is TRBJ2-2; tentative D call: TRBD2 (5 bases). V shed 0 bases and J shed 5 bases, with 11 bases lying between them. The CDR3 contains 15 residues. Per the germline V gene, CDR1 is SGHRS and CDR2 is YFSETQ. The CDR3 loop reads CASSLELAWTGELFF. Here the CDR3 DNA reads TGCGCCAGCAGCTTGGAGCTAGCATGGACCGGGGAGCTGTTTTTT.

The rearrangement links TRBV3-1 (or the pseudogene TRBV3-2) to TRBJ1-2, with 10 bases identical to TRBD1. Losses at the gene ends were 3 bases for V and 6 bases for J; bases not matched to a gene: 7. Looked up from germline, CDR1 is LGHDT and CDR2 is YNNKEL (reference sequence). The length of the CDR3 is 15 residues. CDR3 nucleotides: TGTGCCAGCAGCCAGACAGGGGGCGGTCTGGATGGCTACACCTTC. Protein: CASSQTGGGLDGYTF.

This rearrangement joins TRBV28 to TRBJ2-7; maybe TRBD1 (6 bases). Germline V gives CDR1 MDHEN, CDR2 SYDVKM. Trimming removed 5 bases at V and 3 bases at J, with 17 bases between. The CDR3 runs to 15 residues. The CDR3 loop is CASSQTGPIYYEQYF. Here the CDR3 DNA reads TGTGCCAGCAGTCAAACAGGGCCAATATACTACGAGCAGTACTTC. Variable domain in full (rest from reference TRBV28 and TRBJ2-7): DVKVTQSSRYLVKRTGEKVFLECVQDMDHENMFWYRQDPGLGLRLIYFSYDVKMKEKGDIPEGYSVSREKKERFSLILESASTNQTSMYLCASSQTGPIYYEQYFGPGTRLTVT.

This clone occurred once. The gene calls are TRBV27 and TRBJ2-3; TRBD2 is a possible D gene (5 bases). In germline, CDR1 is MNHEY, CDR2 SMNVEV (reference sequence). CDR3 length equals 17 residues. Trimming shortened V by 6 bases and J by 1 base, and 20 bases separated the two germline ends. The CDR3 loop reads CASSLTHGEWGTDTQYF. The CDR3 region has the DNA TGTGCCAGCAGCCTAACTCACGGGGAGTGGGGCACAGATACGCAGTATTTT.

This clone was counted a single time. This rearrangement joins TRBV2 to TRBJ2-7; 10 nucleotides match TRBD1. Germline assignment: CDR1 SNHLY and CDR2 FYNNEI. This CDR3 comprises 14 residues. V lost 5 bases to trimming and J lost 5 bases; unmatched junction nucleotides: 6. This CDR3 is CASSRDRGLDEQYF. DNA for the CDR3: TGTGCCAGCAGTCGGGACAGGGGTCTAGACGAGCAGTACTTC.

The chain recombines TRBV7-9 with TRBJ2-4; D possibly corresponds to TRBD2 (6 bases). Trimming shortened V by 3 bases and J by 8 bases, and 17 bases separated the two germline ends. Germline assignment: CDR1 SEHNR and CDR2 FQNEAQ (reference sequence). This CDR3 has 15 residues. The CDR3 protein is CASSFWDVGGDIQYF. The CDR3, as DNA: TGTGCCAGCAGCTTTTGGGATGTAGGAGGGGACATTCAGTACTTC.

This clone was counted between two and nine times. The V and J genes are TRBV9 and TRBJ1-2, with TRBD1 as a possible D gene (6 bases). The CDR3 totals 14 residues. Germline loops: CDR1 SGDLS, CDR2 YYNGEE. V was shortened by 5 bases and J by 5 bases, with 16 bases between the two germline ends. The CDR3, as DNA: TGTGCCAGCAGTAGGGACACCGCCTGGTATGGCTACACCTTC. Protein: CASSRDTAWYGYTF.

The genes are TRBV3-1 (or the pseudogene TRBV3-2) and TRBJ1-5; the D gene is possibly TRBD1 (5 bases). CDR1 is LGHDT and CDR2 is YNNKEL in the germline V gene (reference sequence). V gave up 5 bases and J gave up 0 bases, with 14 bases separating them. This CDR3 spans 16 amino acids. For the CDR3, the DNA is TGTGCCAGCAGCTCAGGGAGGGCATATAGCAATCAGCCCCAGCATTTT. It yields the protein CASSSGRAYSNQPQHF.

The V call is TRBV5-1, the J call TRBJ2-3, with TRBD1 as a possible D gene (6 bases). This CDR3 has 16 amino acids. The V gene's germline CDR1 is SGHRS and CDR2 YFSETQ. V gave up 3 bases and J gave up 1 base, with 15 bases separating them. CDR3 protein: CASSWARQEGTDTQYF. CDR3 DNA: TGCGCCAGCAGCTGGGCCCGACAGGAGGGCACAGATACGCAGTATTTT.

This clone was seen more than once but under ten times. The V call is TRBV29-1, the J call TRBJ1-2, with a possible D match to TRBD1 (5 bases). This CDR3 is 14 amino acids long. From germline, CDR1 is SQVTM and CDR2 ANQGSEA. Trimming removed 2 bases from V and 4 bases from J, with 14 bases in between. DNA for the CDR3: TGCAGCGTTGAAACCTACGGACATGGCTATGGCTACACCTTC. Its translation is CSVETYGHGYGYTF.

This clone was counted only a few times. This chain uses TRBV19 with TRBJ2-7, with 8 positions matching TRBD1. Germline values: CDR1 LNHDA, CDR2 SQIVND (reference sequence). This CDR3 spans 14 amino acids. V was pared by 3 bases and J by 4 bases, with 5 bases of the junction left unmatched. Here the CDR3 reads CASSMAGGTYEQYF. The CDR3 coding sequence is TGTGCCAGTAGTATGGCAGGGGGCACGTACGAGCAGTACTTC.

The rearrangement links TRBV30 to TRBJ1-5; 7 bases match TRBD1. The CDR3 runs 16 residues. CDR1 GTSNPN and CDR2 SVGIG come from the germline V gene (reference sequence). V lost 2 bases to trimming and J lost 0 bases; unmatched junction nucleotides: 7. The CDR3 here is CAWSSRTGISNQPQHF. For the CDR3, the DNA is TGTGCCTGGAGTTCCCGGACAGGCATTAGCAATCAGCCCCAGCATTTT.

V and J are TRBV19 and TRBJ2-2; no firm D call. The length of the CDR3 is 13 residues. V gave up 4 bases and J gave up 2 bases, with 5 bases separating them. The germline CDR1 and CDR2 sequences are LNHDA and SQIVND (reference sequence). In nucleotides, the CDR3 is TGTGCCAGTAGTACCATTAACACCGGGGAGCTGTTTTTT. Amino acids: CASSTINTGELFF.

Comments on this clone: The sample carries other DNA sequences with the same CDR3. The CDR3 reads CASNRGNTEAFF. CDR3 nucleotide sequence: TGTGCCAGTAATAGGGGGAACACTGAAGCTTTCTTT. The rearrangement joins TRBV19 to TRBJ1-1, with D possibly being TRBD1 (5 bases). The CDR3 has 12 residues. Germline V gives CDR1 LNHDA, CDR2 SQIVND (reference sequence). The ends were cut back, 7 bases at V and 1 base at J, with 7 bases in the middle.

The V and J genes are TRBV18 and TRBJ1-6, with 7 bases matching TRBD1. The CDR3 is 15 residues long. J gave up 5 bases and V 3 bases, and 4 bases lay outside the gene matches. Germline-derived CDR1 and CDR2 are KGHSH and LQKENI. The CDR3 DNA is TGTGCCAGCTCACCTAGGACAGGTCATAATTCACCCCTCCACTTT. Translated: CASSPRTGHNSPLHF.

V gene TRBV2 combines with J gene TRBJ2-5; D gene uncertain. This CDR3 has 14 amino acids. V lost 1 base, J lost 7 bases, and 13 bases lay in between. Germline assignment: CDR1 SNHLY and CDR2 FYNNEI. The CDR3 here is CASSEGPGLVTQYF. The CDR3, as DNA: TGTGCCAGCAGTGAAGGTCCGGGTCTGGTGACCCAGTACTTC.

The V gene is TRBV10-3, the J gene TRBJ2-5; D uncertain. V was pared by 2 bases and J by 3 bases, with 7 bases between. CDR3 length: 13 residues. Germline V CDR1 and CDR2: ENHRY, SYGVKD. The DNA of the CDR3 is TGTGCCATCAGTGAGACCGGAGAAGAGACCCAGTACTTC. Translating gives CAISETGEETQYF.

This chain uses TRBV19 with TRBJ1-2; D is ambiguous. V was shortened by 7 bases and J by 5 bases, with 14 bases between the two germline ends. CDR1 is LNHDA, CDR2 SQIVND, per germline (reference sequence). CDR3 length: 13 amino acids. The DNA for the CDR3 is TGTGCCAGTACTCTTGGGAGTCGGTATGGCTACACCTTC. Amino acids: CASTLGSRYGYTF. The full variable domain, with the rest looked up from reference TRBV19 and TRBJ1-2, is DGGITQSPKYLFRKEGQNVTLSCEQNLNHDAMYWYRQDPGQGLRLIYYSQIVNDFQKGDIAEGYSVSREKKESFPLTVTSAQKNPTAFYLCASTLGSRYGYTFGSGTRLTVV.

J is TRBJ2-2 and V is TRBV27, with D possibly TRBD2 on 7 matching bases. Germline-derived CDR1 and CDR2 are MNHEY and SMNVEV (reference sequence). This CDR3 has 15 amino acids. Trimming removed 6 bases from V and 3 bases from J, with 14 bases in between. CDR3 in DNA: TGTGCCAGCAGAATCGGGGGGCTATACACCGGGGAGCTGTTTTTT. Its protein is CASRIGGLYTGELFF.

V usage is TRBV7-6 and J usage is TRBJ2-5; 10 positions match TRBD2. This CDR3 region has 14 residues. The V gene end was trimmed by 5 bases and the J gene end by 2 bases; junction bases not matched to a gene: 2. The germline CDR1 and CDR2 sequences are SGHVS and FNYEAQ. CDR3 amino acids: CASSASGGQETQYF. The CDR3 DNA follows: TGTGCCAGCAGCGCTAGCGGGGGACAAGAGACCCAGTACTTC.

V usage is TRBV7-9 and J usage is TRBJ1-4; 10 bases fit TRBD1. Germline V gives CDR1 SEHNR, CDR2 FQNEAQ (reference sequence). J gave up 4 bases and V 2 bases, and 7 bases lay outside the gene matches. This CDR3 spans 17 amino acids. The CDR3 spells CASSLPDRGQINEKLFF. As DNA, the CDR3 is TGTGCCAGCAGCTTACCTGACAGGGGGCAGATTAATGAAAAACTGTTTTTT.